The rows below give T cell receptor beta chains drawn from one sample of a study of shared clonotypes between healthy human individuals. Measured with immunoSEQ multiplex PCR; TCRdb has only the in-frame clones, and not every one. The repertoire holds 2 million to 2.5 million clones, approximately 96% seen once, with roughly 0.13% in the top ten. Sequences were obtained from naive CD4+ T cells sorted from blood. These receptors originate from a man aged 18 to 30 in good health. Both conserved end residues are part of each CDR3. The D gene is left open where the match is weak. Clone size is shown for a subset of rows, as once, few, many or a class of expanded clone.

V gene,D gene,clone size,J gene,CDR3 DNA,CDR3 protein
TRBV6-5,TRBD1,-,TRBJ1-4,TGTGCCAGCAGACCGGGACAGGGGCGTGAAAAACTGTTTTTT,CASRPGQGREKLFF
TRBV10-3,-,-,TRBJ2-7,TGTGCCATCAGTGAGTCGCAGGGGCGCCTTACCTACGAGCAGTACTTC,CAISESQGRLTYEQYF
TRBV7-9,-,-,TRBJ1-5,TGTGCCAGCAGCTTATCCAATAGCAATCAGCCCCAGCATTTT,CASSLSNSNQPQHF
TRBV5-6,TRBD1,-,TRBJ2-7,TGTGCCAGCAGCTATGGGACAGGGGCCTACGAGCAGTACTTC,CASSYGTGAYEQYF
TRBV28,-,-,TRBJ2-5,TGTGCCAGCGGCTCTGGGGGCGAAGGAGAGACCCAGTACTTC,CASGSGGEGETQYF
TRBV5-1,-,-,TRBJ2-5,TGCGCCAGCAGCTTTATGCGGAAAGAGACCCAGTACTTC,CASSFMRKETQYF
TRBV9,-,-,TRBJ1-1,TGTGCCAGCAGCTCGGGGGTGAGCGGCACTGAAGCTTTCTTT,CASSSGVSGTEAFF
TRBV5-6,-,once,TRBJ1-1,TGTGCCAGCAGCCCGGCGGCGATGAACACTGAAGCTTTCTTT,CASSPAAMNTEAFF
TRBV12-5,TRBD1,-,TRBJ2-3,TGTGCTAGTGGGCCGGGACAGAGCACAGATACGCAGTATTTT,CASGPGQSTDTQYF
TRBV30,-,once,TRBJ2-5,TGTGCCTGGAGTGTCCCCAGGTTGCGTGAGACCCAGTACTTC,CAWSVPRLRETQYF
TRBV6-6,-,-,TRBJ1-4,TGTGCCAGCAGTTTGGATAATGAAAAACTGTTTTTT,CASSLDNEKLFF
TRBV2,TRBD1,-,TRBJ2-7,TGTGCCAGCAGTGAAGTTGGTCAGGGGGCGGTCGAGCAGTACTTC,CASSEVGQGAVEQYF
TRBV6-5,TRBD2,once,TRBJ2-3,TGTGCCAGCAGTTCGCCGGGACTAGGGACAGATACGCAGTATTTT,CASSSPGLGTDTQYF
TRBV6-6,-,-,TRBJ1-3,TGTGCCAGCAGCGAACAGGTCTCTGGAAACACCATATATTTT,CASSEQVSGNTIYF
TRBV15,-,-,TRBJ1-2,TGTGCCACCAGCAGAGTTCAACCGGGGAGTAACTATGGCTACACCTTC,CATSRVQPGSNYGYTF
TRBV18,-,-,TRBJ2-5,TGTGCCAGCTCACCACCCTCCGGGGGAGGGACCCAGTACTTC,CASSPPSGGGTQYF
TRBV7-6,TRBD2,-,TRBJ2-7,TGTGCCAGCAGCTTAGGGCTAGCGGGGACCTACGAGCAGTACTTC,CASSLGLAGTYEQYF
TRBV6-4,-,-,TRBJ2-3,TGTGCCAGCAGTGACTCGTTAAGCGGGAGCACAGATACGCAGTATTTT,CASSDSLSGSTDTQYF
TRBV4-2,-,-,TRBJ2-2,TGTGCCAGCAGCCCCCTCTCTTCGATTATGAACACCGGGGAGCTGTTTTTT,CASSPLSSIMNTGELFF
TRBV18,TRBD1,-,TRBJ1-1,TGTGCCAGCTCACCTGCGGGACAGGGCTTGTCTGAAGCTTTCTTT,CASSPAGQGLSEAFF
TRBV7-3,-,-,TRBJ2-5,TGTGCCAGCAGCGCCGGACAGTCTGAGACCCAGTACTTC,CASSAGQSETQYF
TRBV2,TRBD1,-,TRBJ2-7,TGTGCCAGCAGGACAGGGATCCACGAGCAGTACTTC,CASRTGIHEQYF
TRBV6-1,TRBD1,-,TRBJ1-2,TGTGCCAGCAGTGGTGGGACAGGGGGTAACTATGGCTACACCTTC,CASSGGTGGNYGYTF
TRBV29-1,-,-,TRBJ2-1,TGCAGCGTTGACAGGAACTCCTACAATGAGCAGTTCTTC,CSVDRNSYNEQFF
TRBV2,TRBD1,-,TRBJ1-6,TGTGCCAGCAGTGGGGGAGGACAGGGGGCTGTCTATAATTCACCCCTCCACTTT,CASSGGGQGAVYNSPLHF
TRBV7-6,TRBD2,once,TRBJ2-2,TGTGCCAGCAGTCAACGGACTAGCGGGAGGACCCCCGGGGAGCTGTTTTTT,CASSQRTSGRTPGELFF
TRBV30,TRBD1,few,TRBJ2-2,TGTGCCCCTTGGGACAGGGGGCAGGGCGGGGAGCTGTTTTTT,CAPWDRGQGGELFF
TRBV7-7,TRBD1,-,TRBJ2-5,TGTGCTAGCAGCTTAGGGGCAGGGGGCTCAGAGACCCAGTACTTC,CASSLGAGGSETQYF
TRBV27,TRBD2,-,TRBJ2-7,TGTGCCAGCAGTCCCTGGACTAGCGGGAGAGACGAGCAGTACTTC,CASSPWTSGRDEQYF
TRBV10-2,-,-,TRBJ2-3,TGCGCCAGCAGTGAGCCCCGGGGAAGGAAAGATACGCAGTATTTT,CASSEPRGRKDTQYF
TRBV6-1,TRBD1,-,TRBJ1-5,TGTGCCAGCAGTGAAGGGGAAGGGACAGCCTATCAGCCCCAGCATTTT,CASSEGEGTAYQPQHF
TRBV5-6,TRBD1,once,TRBJ2-7,TGTGCCAGCAGCTTGGCCGTTGCGACAGGGGACGAGCAGTACTTC,CASSLAVATGDEQYF
TRBV5-3,-,-,TRBJ2-4,TGTGCCAGAAGCTTGCAATTCAAAAATCGGACAGATTTAGCCAAAAACATTCAGTACTTC,CARSLQFKNRTDLAKNIQYF
TRBV7-9,-,-,TRBJ2-5,TGTGCCAGCAGCCAAATCCTTACAGTGCAAGAGACCCAGTACTTC,CASSQILTVQETQYF
TRBV5-1,TRBD1,-,TRBJ2-1,TGCGCCAGCAGCCGCCAAGGGACAGCCCCTGATGAGCAGTTCTTC,CASSRQGTAPDEQFF
TRBV10-3,-,-,TRBJ2-4,TGTGCCATCAGTGACGGTTACATCAACATTCAGTACTTC,CAISDGYINIQYF
TRBV19,-,-,TRBJ1-5,TGTGCCAGTAGTACGGACATCCTGCCACAGCCCCAGCATTTT,CASSTDILPQPQHF